The entry below gives a single T cell receptor (beta chain) sequence along with its context. The selected patients with pancreatic ductal adenocarcinoma had surgery but no neoadjuvant therapy. The data belong to a study of T cells in pancreatic ductal adenocarcinoma. Assay used: immunoSEQ multiplex PCR; TCRdb lists only in-frame clones, some missing. The repertoire holds under 30,000 clones, roughly 92% seen once, with 2.2% in the top ten. The junction had 1 base not matched to a gene; V was cut back by 4 bases and J by 4 bases. The CDR3 contains 15 residues. Germline V gene lookup returns CDR1 ENHRY and CDR2 SYGVKD.

V usage is TRBV10-3 and J usage is TRBJ2-5, with 15 bases identical to TRBD2. This clonotype was obtained from a human donor with pancreatic ductal adenocarcinoma. Specimen: PBMCs. Here the CDR3 DNA reads TGTGCCATCAGTGGGGGACTAGCGGGAGGAGAGACCCAGTACTTC. As protein: CAISGGLAGGETQYF.